This T cell receptor (beta chain) was sequenced for a study of regulatory T cells in long-lasting Graves disease. This CDR3 has 17 amino acids. The germline V and J ends were trimmed by 7 bases and 1 base, with 21 bases remaining between them. Germline assignment: CDR1 SNHLY and CDR2 FYNNEI. Combining iRepertoire HTBI primers with Arm-PCR of CDR3 regions, the authors built TCR beta libraries. TCRdb reprocessed the multiplex PCR reads with MiXCR, giving one entry per CDR3 protein. The sample lists hundreds of thousands of distinct CDR3 sequences; 20% to 25% were seen once. Time point of the sample: persistent/refractory GD, antithyroid drugs over 5 years with positive TRAb. Generation of the TCR library employed RNA extracted from PBMCs.

This rearrangement joins TRBV2 to TRBJ2-3; weak D call: TRBD2 (7 bases). The clonotype originates from a female donor with Graves disease. The material was peripheral blood mononuclear cells (PBMCs), obtained when the disease was refractory, from a patient treated with antithyroid drugs. The CDR3 spells CASTLLEGGPGTDTQYF. The CDR3 nucleotides are TGTGCCAGCACCCTCTTGGAGGGGGGGCCGGGCACAGATACGCAGTATTTT. The variable domain in full, with the rest retrieved from reference TRBV2 and TRBJ2-3, is EPEVTQTPSHQVTQMGQEVILRCVPISNHLYFYWYRQILGQKVEFLVSFYNNEISEKSEIFDDQFSVERPDGSNFTLKIRSTKLEDSAMYFCASTLLEGGPGTDTQYFGPGTRLTVL.